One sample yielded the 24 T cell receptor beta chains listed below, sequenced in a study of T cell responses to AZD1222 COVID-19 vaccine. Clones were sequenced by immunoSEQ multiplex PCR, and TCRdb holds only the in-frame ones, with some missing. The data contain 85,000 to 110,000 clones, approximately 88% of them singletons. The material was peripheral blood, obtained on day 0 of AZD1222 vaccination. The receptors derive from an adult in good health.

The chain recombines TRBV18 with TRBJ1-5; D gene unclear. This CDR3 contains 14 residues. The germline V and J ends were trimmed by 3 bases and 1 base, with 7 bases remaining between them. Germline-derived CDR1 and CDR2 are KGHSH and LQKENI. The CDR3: CASSPGESNQPQHF. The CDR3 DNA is TGTGCCAGCTCACCGGGAGAGAGCAATCAGCCCCAGCATTTT.

The CDR3 here is CSVEADSNYGYTF. The DNA of the CDR3 is TGCAGCGTCGAGGCGGATTCTAACTATGGCTACACCTTC. The chain links TRBV29-1 to TRBJ1-2; D uncertain. Germline V gene data show CDR1 as SQVTM and CDR2 as ANQGSEA. V was shortened by 6 bases and J by 0 bases, with 11 bases between the two germline ends. The length of the CDR3 is 13 residues.

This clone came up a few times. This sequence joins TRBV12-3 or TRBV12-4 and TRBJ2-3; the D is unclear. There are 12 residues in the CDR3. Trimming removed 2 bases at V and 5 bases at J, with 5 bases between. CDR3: CASSLLLDTQYF. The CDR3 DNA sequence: TGTGCCAGCAGTTTACTTTTAGATACGCAGTATTTT.

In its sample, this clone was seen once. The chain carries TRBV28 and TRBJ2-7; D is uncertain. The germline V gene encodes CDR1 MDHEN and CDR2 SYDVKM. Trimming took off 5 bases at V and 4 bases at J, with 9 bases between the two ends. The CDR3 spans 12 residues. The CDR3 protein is CASSPGPYEQYF. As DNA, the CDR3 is TGTGCCAGCAGTCCCGGACCTTACGAGCAGTACTTC.

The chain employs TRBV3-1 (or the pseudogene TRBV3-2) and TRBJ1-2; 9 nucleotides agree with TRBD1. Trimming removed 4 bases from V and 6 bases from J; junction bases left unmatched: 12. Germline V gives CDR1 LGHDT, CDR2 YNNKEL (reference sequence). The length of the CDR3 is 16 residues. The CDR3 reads CASSPTMTGGKNGYTF. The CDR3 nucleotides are TGTGCCAGCAGCCCAACGATGACAGGGGGGAAGAATGGCTACACCTTC.

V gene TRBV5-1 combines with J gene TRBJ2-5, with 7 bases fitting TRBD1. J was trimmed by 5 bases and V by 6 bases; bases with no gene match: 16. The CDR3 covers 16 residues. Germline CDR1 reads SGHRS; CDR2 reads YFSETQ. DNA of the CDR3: TGCGCCAGCACCCTGACAGGGACGGTAGAAGGGGAGACCCAGTACTTC. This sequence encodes CASTLTGTVEGETQYF.

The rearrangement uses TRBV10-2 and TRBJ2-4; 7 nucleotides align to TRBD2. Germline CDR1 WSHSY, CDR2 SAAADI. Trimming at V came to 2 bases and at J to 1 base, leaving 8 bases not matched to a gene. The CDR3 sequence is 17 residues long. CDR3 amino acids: CASSESMWEGAKNIQYF. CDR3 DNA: TGCGCCAGCAGTGAGAGTATGTGGGAGGGGGCCAAAAACATTCAGTACTTC.

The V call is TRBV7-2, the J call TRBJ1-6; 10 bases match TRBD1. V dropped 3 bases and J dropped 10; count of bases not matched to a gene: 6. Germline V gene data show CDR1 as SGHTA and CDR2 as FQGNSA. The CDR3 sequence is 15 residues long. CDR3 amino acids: CASSFSGTGVSPLHF. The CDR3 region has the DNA TGTGCCAGCAGCTTTTCCGGGACAGGGGTGTCACCCCTCCACTTT.

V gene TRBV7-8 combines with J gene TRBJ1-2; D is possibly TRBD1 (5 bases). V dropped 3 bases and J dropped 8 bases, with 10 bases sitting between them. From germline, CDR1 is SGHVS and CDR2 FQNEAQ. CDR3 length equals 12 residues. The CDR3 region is CASSLVGQGYTF. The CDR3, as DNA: TGTGCCAGCAGCTTGGTGGGGCAAGGCTACACCTTC.

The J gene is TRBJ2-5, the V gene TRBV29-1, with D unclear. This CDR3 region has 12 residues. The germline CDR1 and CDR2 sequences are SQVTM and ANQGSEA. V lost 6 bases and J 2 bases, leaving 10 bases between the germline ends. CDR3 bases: TGCAGCGTCTCCGGGCCTCAAGAGACCCAGTACTTC. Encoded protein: CSVSGPQETQYF.

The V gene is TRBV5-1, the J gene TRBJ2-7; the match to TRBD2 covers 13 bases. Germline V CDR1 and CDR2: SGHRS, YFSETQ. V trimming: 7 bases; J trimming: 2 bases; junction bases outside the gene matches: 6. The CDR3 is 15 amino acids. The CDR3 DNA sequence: TGCGCCAGCGGAACCACTAGCGGGAGGGCCTACGAGCAGTACTTC. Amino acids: CASGTTSGRAYEQYF. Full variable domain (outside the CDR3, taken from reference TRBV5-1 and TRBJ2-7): KAGVTQTPRYLIKTRGQQVTLSCSPISGHRSVSWYQQTPGQGLQFLFEYFSETQRNKGNFPGRFSGRQFSNSRSEMNVSTLELGDSALYLCASGTTSGRAYEQYFGPGTRLTVT.

The CDR3 is CASNSQGYNSPLHF. The CDR3 region has the DNA TGCGCCAGCAATTCACAGGGGTACAATTCACCCCTCCACTTT. This rearrangement joins TRBV10-2 to TRBJ1-6, with 7 bases identical to TRBD1. The CDR3 sequence is 14 residues long. With 7 bases clipped from V and 7 bases from J, the junction kept 7 bases outside the gene matches. Germline V gene lookup returns CDR1 WSHSY and CDR2 SAAADI.

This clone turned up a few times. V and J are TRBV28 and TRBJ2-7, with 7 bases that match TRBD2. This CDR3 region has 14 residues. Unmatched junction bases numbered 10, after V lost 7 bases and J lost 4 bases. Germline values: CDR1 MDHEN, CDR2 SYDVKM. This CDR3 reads CASINSGGGYEQYF. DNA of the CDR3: TGTGCCAGCATTAACTCGGGCGGGGGATACGAGCAGTACTTC. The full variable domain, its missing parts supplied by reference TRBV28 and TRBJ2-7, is DVKVTQSSRYLVKRTGEKVFLECVQDMDHENMFWYRQDPGLGLRLIYFSYDVKMKEKGDIPEGYSVSREKKERFSLILESASTNQTSMYLCASINSGGGYEQYFGPGTRLTVT.

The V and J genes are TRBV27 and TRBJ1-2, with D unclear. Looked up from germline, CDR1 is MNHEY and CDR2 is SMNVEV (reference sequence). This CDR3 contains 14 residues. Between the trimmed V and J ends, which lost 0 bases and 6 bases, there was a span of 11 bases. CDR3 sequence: CASSLSGLWNGYTF. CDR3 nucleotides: TGTGCCAGCAGTTTATCGGGTCTCTGGAATGGCTACACCTTC.

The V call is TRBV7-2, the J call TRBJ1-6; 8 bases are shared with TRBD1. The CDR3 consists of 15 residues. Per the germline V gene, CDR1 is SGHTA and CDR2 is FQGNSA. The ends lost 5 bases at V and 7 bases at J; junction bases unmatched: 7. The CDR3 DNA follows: TGTGCCAGCAGCGCCCCGGGACAGGTGAATTCACCCCTCCACTTT. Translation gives CASSAPGQVNSPLHF.

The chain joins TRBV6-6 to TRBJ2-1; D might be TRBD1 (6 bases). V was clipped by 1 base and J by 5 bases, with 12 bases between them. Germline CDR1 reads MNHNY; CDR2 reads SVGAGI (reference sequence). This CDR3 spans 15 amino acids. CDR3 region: CASSYLGTSNNEQFF. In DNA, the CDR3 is TGTGCCAGCAGTTACTTAGGGACATCGAACAATGAGCAGTTCTTC.

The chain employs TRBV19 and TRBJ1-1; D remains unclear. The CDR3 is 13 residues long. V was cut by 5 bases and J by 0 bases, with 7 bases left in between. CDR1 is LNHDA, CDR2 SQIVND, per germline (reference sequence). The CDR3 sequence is CASSPHLNTEAFF. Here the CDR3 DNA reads TGTGCCAGTAGTCCTCACCTGAACACTGAAGCTTTCTTT. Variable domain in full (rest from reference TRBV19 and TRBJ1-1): DGGITQSPKYLFRKEGQNVTLSCEQNLNHDAMYWYRQDPGQGLRLIYYSQIVNDFQKGDIAEGYSVSREKKESFPLTVTSAQKNPTAFYLCASSPHLNTEAFFGQGTRLTVV.

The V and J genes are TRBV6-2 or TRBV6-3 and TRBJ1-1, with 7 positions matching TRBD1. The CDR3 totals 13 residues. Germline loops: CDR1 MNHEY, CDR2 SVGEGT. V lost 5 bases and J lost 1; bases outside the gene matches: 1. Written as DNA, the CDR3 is TGTGCCAGCAGTAACAGGGGGAACACTGAAGCTTTCTTT. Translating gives CASSNRGNTEAFF.

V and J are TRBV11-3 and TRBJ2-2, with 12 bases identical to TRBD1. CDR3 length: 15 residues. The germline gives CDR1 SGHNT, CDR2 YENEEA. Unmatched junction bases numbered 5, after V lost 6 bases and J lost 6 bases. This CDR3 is CASRPGQGASGELFF. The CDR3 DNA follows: TGTGCCAGCAGGCCGGGACAGGGGGCCTCCGGGGAGCTGTTTTTT.

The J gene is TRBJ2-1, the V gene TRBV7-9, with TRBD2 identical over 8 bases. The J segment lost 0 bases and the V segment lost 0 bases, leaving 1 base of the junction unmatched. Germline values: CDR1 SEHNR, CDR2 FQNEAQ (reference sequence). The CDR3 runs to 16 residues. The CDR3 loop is CASSLASGSSYNEQFF. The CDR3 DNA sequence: TGTGCCAGCAGCTTAGCGAGCGGGAGCTCCTACAATGAGCAGTTCTTC.

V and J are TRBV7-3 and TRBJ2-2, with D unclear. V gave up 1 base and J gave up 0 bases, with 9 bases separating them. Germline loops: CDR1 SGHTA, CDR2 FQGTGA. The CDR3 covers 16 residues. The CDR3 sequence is CASSLMAVANTGELFF. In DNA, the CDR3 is TGTGCCAGCAGCTTAATGGCTGTTGCGAACACCGGGGAGCTGTTTTTT.

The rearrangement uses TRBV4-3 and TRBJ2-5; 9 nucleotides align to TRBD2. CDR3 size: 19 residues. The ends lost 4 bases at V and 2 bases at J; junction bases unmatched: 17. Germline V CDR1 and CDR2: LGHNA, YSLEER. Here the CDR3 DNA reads TGCGCCAGCAGCCCCGCACCCCGCGGGGCGGGGGGGTTTCAAGAGACCCAGTACTTC. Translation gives CASSPAPRGAGGFQETQYF.

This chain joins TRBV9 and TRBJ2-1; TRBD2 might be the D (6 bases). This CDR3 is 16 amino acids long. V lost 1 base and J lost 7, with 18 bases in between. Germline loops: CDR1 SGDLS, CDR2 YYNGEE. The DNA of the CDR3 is TGTGCCAGCAGCGTATCGGGCGGGACGTTTGGAAATGAGCAGTTCTTC. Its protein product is CASSVSGGTFGNEQFF. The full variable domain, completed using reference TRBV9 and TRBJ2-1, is DSGVTQTPKHLITATGQRVTLRCSPRSGDLSVYWYQQSLDQGLQFLIQYYNGEERAKGNILERFSAQQFPDLHSELNLSSLELGDSALYFCASSVSGGTFGNEQFFGPGTRLTVL.

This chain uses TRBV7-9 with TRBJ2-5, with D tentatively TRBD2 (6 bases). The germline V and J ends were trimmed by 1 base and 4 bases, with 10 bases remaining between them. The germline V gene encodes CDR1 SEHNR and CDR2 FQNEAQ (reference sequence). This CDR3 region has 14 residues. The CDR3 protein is CASSLVGGTETQYF. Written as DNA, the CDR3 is TGTGCCAGCAGCTTAGTGGGCGGGACAGAGACCCAGTACTTC.